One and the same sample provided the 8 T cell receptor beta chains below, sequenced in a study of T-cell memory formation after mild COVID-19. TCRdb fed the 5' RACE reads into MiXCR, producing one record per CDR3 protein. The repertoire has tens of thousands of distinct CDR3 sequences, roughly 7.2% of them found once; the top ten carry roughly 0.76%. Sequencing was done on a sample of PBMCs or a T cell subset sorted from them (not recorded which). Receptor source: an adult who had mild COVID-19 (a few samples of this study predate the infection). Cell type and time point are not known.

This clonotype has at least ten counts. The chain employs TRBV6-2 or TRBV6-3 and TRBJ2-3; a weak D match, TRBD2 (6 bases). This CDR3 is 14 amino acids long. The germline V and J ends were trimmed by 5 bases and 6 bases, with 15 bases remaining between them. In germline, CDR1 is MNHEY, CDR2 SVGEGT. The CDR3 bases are TGTGCCAGCAGTCACGGGAGATCGGGGGATACGCAGTATTTT. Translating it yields CASSHGRSGDTQYF.

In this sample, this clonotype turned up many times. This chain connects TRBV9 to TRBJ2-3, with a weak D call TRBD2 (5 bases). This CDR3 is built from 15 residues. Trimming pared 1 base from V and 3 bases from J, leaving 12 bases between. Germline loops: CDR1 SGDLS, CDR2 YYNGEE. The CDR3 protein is CASSVPPDLTDTQYF. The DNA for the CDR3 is TGTGCCAGCAGCGTACCTCCGGACTTGACAGATACGCAGTATTTT. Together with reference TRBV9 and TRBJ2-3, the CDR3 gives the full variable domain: DSGVTQTPKHLITATGQRVTLRCSPRSGDLSVYWYQQSLDQGLQFLIQYYNGEERAKGNILERFSAQQFPDLHSELNLSSLELGDSALYFCASSVPPDLTDTQYFGPGTRLTVL.

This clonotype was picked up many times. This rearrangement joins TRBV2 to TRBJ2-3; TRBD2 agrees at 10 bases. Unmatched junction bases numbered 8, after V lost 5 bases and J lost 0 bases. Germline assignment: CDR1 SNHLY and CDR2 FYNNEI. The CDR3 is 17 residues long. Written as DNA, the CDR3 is TGTGCCAGCAGTCCCCGGACTAGCGGATTCAGCACAGATACGCAGTATTTT. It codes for CASSPRTSGFSTDTQYF.

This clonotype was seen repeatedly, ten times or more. For the CDR3, the DNA is TGCGCCAGCAGCTTGGTTGCCAGCACGAACACCGGGGAGCTGTTTTTT. Translating it yields CASSLVASTNTGELFF. This sequence joins TRBV5-1 and TRBJ2-2; D call uncertain. Germline CDR1 and CDR2: SGHRS and YFSETQ. The CDR3 runs to 16 residues. The V and J ends lost 0 bases and 0 bases respectively, with 9 bases between them.

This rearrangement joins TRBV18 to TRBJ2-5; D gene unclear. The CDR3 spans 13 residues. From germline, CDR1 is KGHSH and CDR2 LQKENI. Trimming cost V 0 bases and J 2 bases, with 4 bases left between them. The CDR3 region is CASSPPVQETQYF. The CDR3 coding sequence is TGTGCCAGCTCACCACCGGTTCAAGAGACCCAGTACTTC.

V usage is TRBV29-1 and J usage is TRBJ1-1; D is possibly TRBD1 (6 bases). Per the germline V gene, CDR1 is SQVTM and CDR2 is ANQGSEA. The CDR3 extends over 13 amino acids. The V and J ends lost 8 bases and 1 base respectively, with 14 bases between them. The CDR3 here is CSTWGGANTEAFF. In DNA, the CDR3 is TGCAGCACCTGGGGGGGGGCGAACACTGAAGCTTTCTTT.

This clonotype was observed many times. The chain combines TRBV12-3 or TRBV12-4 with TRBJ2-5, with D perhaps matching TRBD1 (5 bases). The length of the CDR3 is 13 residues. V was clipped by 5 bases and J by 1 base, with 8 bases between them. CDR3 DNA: TGTGCCAGCAGTCCAGGGTCCCAAGAGACCCAGTACTTC. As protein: CASSPGSQETQYF.

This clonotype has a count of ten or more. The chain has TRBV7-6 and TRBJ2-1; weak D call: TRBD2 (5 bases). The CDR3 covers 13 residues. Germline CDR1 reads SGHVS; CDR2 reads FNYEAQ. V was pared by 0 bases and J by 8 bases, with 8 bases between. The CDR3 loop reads CASSLASGDEQFF. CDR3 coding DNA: TGTGCCAGCAGCTTAGCATCCGGGGATGAGCAGTTCTTC. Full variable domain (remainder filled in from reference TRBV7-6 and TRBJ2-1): GAGVSQSPRYKVTKRGQDVALRCDPISGHVSLYWYRQALGQGPEFLTYFNYEAQQDKSGLPNDRFSAERPEGSISTLTIQRTEQRDSAMYRCASSLASGDEQFFGPGTRLTVL.